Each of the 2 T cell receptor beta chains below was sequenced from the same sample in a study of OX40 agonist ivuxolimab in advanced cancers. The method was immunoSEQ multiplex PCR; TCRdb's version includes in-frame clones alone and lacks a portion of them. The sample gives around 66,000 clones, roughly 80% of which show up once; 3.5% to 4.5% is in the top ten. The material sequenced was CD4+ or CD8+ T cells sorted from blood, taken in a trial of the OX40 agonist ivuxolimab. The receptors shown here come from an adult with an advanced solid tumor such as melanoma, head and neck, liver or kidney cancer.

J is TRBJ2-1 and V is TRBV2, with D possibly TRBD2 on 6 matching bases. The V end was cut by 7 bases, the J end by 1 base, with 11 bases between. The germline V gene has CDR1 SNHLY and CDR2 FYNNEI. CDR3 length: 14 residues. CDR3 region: CASTRLVSYNEQFF. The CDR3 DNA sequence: TGTGCCAGCACCCGACTAGTTTCCTACAATGAGCAGTTCTTC. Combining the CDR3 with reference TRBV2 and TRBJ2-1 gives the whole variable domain EPEVTQTPSHQVTQMGQEVILRCVPISNHLYFYWYRQILGQKVEFLVSFYNNEISEKSEIFDDQFSVERPDGSNFTLKIRSTKLEDSAMYFCASTRLVSYNEQFFGPGTRLTVL.

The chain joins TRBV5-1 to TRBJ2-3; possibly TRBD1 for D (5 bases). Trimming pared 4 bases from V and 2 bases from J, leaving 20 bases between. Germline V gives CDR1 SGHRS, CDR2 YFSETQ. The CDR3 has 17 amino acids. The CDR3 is CASSINRREGVTDTQYF. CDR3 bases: TGCGCCAGCAGCATCAACCGCAGGGAAGGGGTCACAGATACGCAGTATTTT.